Listed below are T cell receptor beta chains from one sample, sequenced in a study of T cells in Graves' hyperthyroidism and ophthalmopathy. In TCRdb, the multiplex PCR reads were re-called with MiXCR into one record per CDR3 protein. The table has almost 600,000 distinct CDR3 sequences, approximately 44% seen once. Sequencing used peripheral blood or thyroid tissue (not recorded which). The source is a woman aged 18-30 years with Graves' hyperthyroidism. Both conserved end residues are part of each CDR3. D genes are given only for firm matches. Rows give clone size only sometimes, using once, few, many, or a class for an expanded clone.

TRBJ2-5	TRBV6-6	many	.	CASSYQGAETQYF	TGTGCCAGCAGTTACCAAGGGGCAGAGACCCAGTACTTC
TRBJ1-5	TRBV2	.	.	CAKGQGNQPQHF	TGTGCCAAGGGTCAGGGCAATCAGCCCCAGCATTTT
TRBJ1-4	TRBV7-3	once	.	CASSFDGTSNEKLFF	TGTGCCAGCAGCTTCGATGGGACCTCAAATGAAAAACTGTTTTTT
TRBJ2-7	TRBV11-2	many	TRBD2	CASSAVGGNYEQYF	TGTGCCAGCAGCGCAGTCGGGGGGAACTACGAGCAGTACTTC
TRBJ1-1	TRBV5-4	.	TRBD1	CASSLGDRSRNTEAFF	TGTGCCAGCAGCTTGGGGGACAGGTCAAGGAACACTGAAGCTTTCTTT
TRBJ2-3	TRBV29-1	few	TRBD1	CSGAGGETDTQYF	TGCAGCGGCGCAGGGGGCGAGACAGATACGCAGTATTTT
TRBJ1-2	TRBV7-2	many	.	CASSPDSRYGYTF	TGTGCCAGCAGCCCGGACAGTCGGTATGGCTACACCTTC
TRBJ1-4	TRBV29-1	many	.	CSVYSEKLFF	TGCAGCGTTTACAGTGAAAAACTGTTTTTT
TRBJ1-1	TRBV5-5	many	.	CASSSMGDAGVYTEAFF	TGTGCCAGCAGCTCGATGGGGGATGCCGGTGTGTACACTGAAGCTTTCTTT
TRBJ1-5	TRBV2	once	TRBD1	CASSESVGGFGSSNQPQHF	TGTGCCAGCAGTGAATCTGTAGGGGGCTTCGGGTCTAGCAATCAGCCCCAGCATTTT
TRBJ2-7	TRBV6-5	many	.	CASSPFWRVYEQYF	TGTGCCAGCAGTCCCTTCTGGAGGGTTTACGAGCAGTACTTC
TRBJ1-1	TRBV10-3	once	TRBD1	CAIKGTERAFF	TGTGCCATCAAGGGGACAGAGAGAGCTTTCTTT
TRBJ1-2	TRBV2	once	.	CASSEAGPYGYSF	TGTGCCAGCAGTGAAGCGGGACCCTATGGCTACTCCTTC
TRBJ2-6	TRBV29-1	.	TRBD1	CSVLGQGASSGANVLTF	TGCAGCGTCCTCGGACAGGGGGCGAGTTCCGGGGCCAACGTCCTGACTTTC
TRBJ2-1	TRBV7-3	.	.	CASSFERSYNEQFF	TGTGCCAGCAGTTTCGAGCGGTCCTACAATGAGCAGTTCTTC
TRBJ2-1	TRBV20-1	once	TRBD2	CSARTGTSGRTYNEQFF	TGCAGTGCTAGAACCGGGACTAGCGGGAGAACCTACAATGAGCAGTTCTTC
TRBJ1-2	TRBV20-1	many	.	CSARIPGTTHGYTF	TGCAGTGCAAGGATCCCCGGGACAACACATGGCTACACCTTC
TRBJ1-6	TRBV12-5	.	.	CASGLGRANSPLHF	TGTGCTAGTGGTTTGGGCAGGGCTAATTCACCCCTCCACTTT